The 30 T cell receptor beta chains reported below all come from one sample, sequenced in a study of radiotherapy plus CTLA-4 blockade in lung cancer. Clones were sequenced by immunoSEQ multiplex PCR, and TCRdb holds only the in-frame ones, with some missing. Altogether about 60,000 clones are present, 65% to 80% being singletons, with the ten largest covering about 9%. The material was peripheral blood, obtained from a patient treated with radiotherapy plus ipilimumab. Receptors were obtained from a human donor with non-small cell lung cancer whose response to radiotherapy plus ipilimumab could not be evaluated.

This sequence joins TRBV28 and TRBJ2-2, with TRBD2 identical over 7 bases. The CDR3 runs to 16 residues. CDR1 and CDR2 from the germline V gene are MDHEN and SYDVKM. Trimming at V came to 5 bases and at J to 1 base, leaving 7 bases not matched to a gene. The DNA of the CDR3 is TGTGCCAGCAGTCCCCTGGAGCGGGAGAACACCGGGGAGCTGTTTTTT. Translated: CASSPLERENTGELFF.

V gene TRBV11-2 combines with J gene TRBJ1-2; 7 bases are shared with TRBD1. V lost 2 bases to trimming and J lost 3 bases; unmatched junction nucleotides: 3. CDR1 SGHAT and CDR2 FQNNGV come from the germline V gene. This CDR3 is built from 14 residues. In DNA form, the CDR3 reads TGTGCCAGCAGCTTAATCCAGGGGGACTATGGCTACACCTTC. Translating it yields CASSLIQGDYGYTF.

This chain links TRBV5-8 with TRBJ1-5, with 8 bases lining up with TRBD1. Germline CDR1 is SGHTS and CDR2 is YDEGEE. Trimming cost V 4 bases and J 3 bases; bases outside gene matches: 3. The CDR3 has 14 amino acids. CDR3 amino acids: CASSGTGFNQPQHF. In DNA, the CDR3 is TGTGCCAGCAGCGGGACAGGCTTCAATCAGCCCCAGCATTTT.

This clone was seen once. The junction shows a germline mismatch at one end, possibly a read error. The chain employs TRBV4-2 and TRBJ1-3; the D gene is possibly TRBD1 (5 bases). Germline CDR1 LGHNA, CDR2 YNFKEQ. This CDR3 region has 17 residues. CDR3 DNA: TGTGCCGGCAGCCAAGACTGGCAGGGCTACTCTGGAAACACCATATATTTT. It is translated as CAGSQDWQGYSGNTIYF.

This clone has just a few counts. The J gene is TRBJ2-2, the V gene TRBV5-6; 8 positions match TRBD1. This CDR3 spans 14 amino acids. From germline, CDR1 is SGHDT and CDR2 YYEEEE. Unmatched junction bases numbered 2, after V lost 4 bases and J lost 3 bases. In DNA, the CDR3 is TGTGCCAGCAGCCACAGGGGGGACACCGGGGAGCTGTTTTTT. It is translated as CASSHRGDTGELFF.

The chain recombines TRBV7-3 with TRBJ2-5, with TRBD2 as a possible D gene (5 bases). The CDR3 length is 14 residues. V lost 0 bases and J 5 bases, leaving 10 bases between the germline ends. Germline-derived CDR1 and CDR2 are SGHTA and FQGTGA. The CDR3 region is CASSLTGWEETQYF. DNA for the CDR3: TGTGCCAGCAGCTTAACGGGATGGGAGGAGACCCAGTACTTC.

The V and J genes are TRBV6-5 and TRBJ1-1; 7 bases align to TRBD1. CDR1 MNHEY and CDR2 SVGAGI come from the germline V gene. The junction had 7 bases not matched to a gene; V was cut back by 5 bases and J by 4 bases. The CDR3 runs to 14 residues. The CDR3 region has the DNA TGTGCCAGCAGTCATGACAGGGAATCCACTGAAGCTTTCTTT. This codes for CASSHDRESTEAFF.

In this sample, this clone is medium-sized. The DNA for the CDR3 is TGTGCCATAGGAGACACTGAAGCTTTCTTT. It codes for CAIGDTEAFF. The rearrangement uses TRBV10-3 and TRBJ1-1; D is ambiguous. Trimming pared 9 bases from V and 3 bases from J, leaving 5 bases between. The CDR3 has 10 residues. Germline assignment: CDR1 ENHRY and CDR2 SYGVKD.

The chain couples TRBV4-2 to TRBJ2-7; the match to TRBD1 covers 7 bases. V dropped 0 bases and J dropped 3; count of bases not matched to a gene: 8. The CDR3 runs to 16 residues. Germline values: CDR1 LGHNA, CDR2 YNFKEQ. The CDR3 DNA sequence: TGTGCCAGCAGCCAAGAGTCCTACAGGGGCCTCTACGAGCAGTACTTC. Protein: CASSQESYRGLYEQYF.

The V and J genes are TRBV7-8 and TRBJ2-2; D uncertain. V shed 10 bases and J shed 0 bases, with 15 bases lying between them. The CDR3 is 15 residues long. Germline loops: CDR1 SGHVS, CDR2 FQNEAQ. The DNA for the CDR3 is TGTGCCACCCCGTTGGCCTTCGCGAACACCGGGGAGCTGTTTTTT. Encoded protein: CATPLAFANTGELFF.

This clone was picked up a small number of times. The CDR3 nucleotides read TGTGCCAGCAGTTACCGAGATGGCTACACCTTC. The encoded protein is CASSYRDGYTF. The rearrangement joins TRBV6-5 to TRBJ1-2; D gene ambiguous. There are 11 residues in the CDR3. Trimming pared 2 bases from V and 6 bases from J, leaving 4 bases between. Germline lookup yields CDR1 MNHEY and CDR2 SVGAGI.

The chain couples TRBV2 to TRBJ1-2; 9 nucleotides agree with TRBD1. The V and J ends lost 6 bases and 6 bases, in that order; junction bases with no gene match: 5. Germline V gene sequence: CDR1 SNHLY, CDR2 FYNNEI. The CDR3 totals 13 residues. The CDR3 sequence: CASRLTGGDGYTF. The CDR3 nucleotides read TGTGCCAGCAGACTTACAGGGGGCGATGGCTACACCTTC.

The rearrangement joins TRBV4-2 to TRBJ1-5, with TRBD1 as a possible D gene (5 bases). V was pared by 1 base and J by 5 bases, with 12 bases between. CDR3 length: 15 residues. Germline-derived CDR1 and CDR2 are LGHNA and YNFKEQ. CDR3 loop: CASSQGVSGDQPQHF. Here the CDR3 DNA reads TGTGCCAGCAGCCAAGGAGTGTCGGGGGATCAGCCCCAGCATTTT.

This clone has only a few counts. The genes are TRBV7-9 and TRBJ2-7; TRBD2 might be the D (6 bases). Trimming stripped 4 bases from V and 4 bases from J, with 14 bases between. Germline V gives CDR1 SEHNR, CDR2 FQNEAQ (reference sequence). The CDR3 has 14 residues. CDR3 loop: CASSSGDGGYEQYF. DNA of the CDR3: TGTGCCAGCAGCTCGGGGGACGGGGGATACGAGCAGTACTTC.

V and J are TRBV11-2 and TRBJ2-7, with TRBD1 matching over 7 bases. Germline V gene data show CDR1 as SGHAT and CDR2 as FQNNGV. V shed 5 bases and J 2 bases; nucleotides not matched to a gene: 6. The CDR3 has 14 residues. The DNA of the CDR3 is TGTGCCAGCAGCCGCCCCGGGACAGCCTACGAGCAGTACTTC. Translation: CASSRPGTAYEQYF.

This clone was observed a single time. The rearrangement joins TRBV30 to TRBJ1-2; 7 bases agree with TRBD1. The trim removed 1 base at V and 4 bases at J, leaving 6 bases unmatched. The germline CDR1 and CDR2 sequences are GTSNPN and SVGIG (reference sequence). CDR3 length: 14 amino acids. The DNA of the CDR3 is TGTGCCTGGAGTGCCCCGGGACAGCTCTATGGCTACACCTTC. Amino acid sequence: CAWSAPGQLYGYTF.

The chain couples TRBV5-4 to TRBJ2-7, with D possibly being TRBD1 (6 bases). The CDR3 has 13 amino acids. The germline V gene has CDR1 SGHNT and CDR2 YYREEE (reference sequence). With 1 base removed from V and 2 bases from J, the gap between germline ends came to 7 bases. CDR3 residues: CASSLTGTYEQYF. CDR3 coding DNA: TGTGCCAGCAGCTTGACAGGGACCTACGAGCAGTACTTC.

V is TRBV5-6 and J is TRBJ1-2, with D uncertain. The V end was cut by 2 bases, the J end by 12 bases, with 14 bases between. Germline CDR1 and CDR2: SGHDT and YYEEEE. The CDR3 is made up of 12 amino acids. CDR3 bases: TGTGCCAGCAGCTTTCCTGGGTTGGGCCACACCTTC. Protein sequence: CASSFPGLGHTF.

The chain employs TRBV9 and TRBJ2-5; 7 positions match TRBD2. The CDR3 has 14 amino acids. The ends lost 4 bases at V and 1 base at J; junction bases unmatched: 4. In germline, CDR1 is SGDLS, CDR2 YYNGEE. The CDR3 coding sequence is TGTGCCAGCAGCCCTGGGACTACCCAAGAGACCCAGTACTTC. This encodes CASSPGTTQETQYF.

This chain links TRBV5-6 with TRBJ2-6, with TRBD2 matching over 9 bases. V lost 0 bases to trimming and J lost 3 bases; unmatched junction nucleotides: 4. From germline, CDR1 is SGHDT and CDR2 YYEEEE. The length of the CDR3 is 17 residues. The CDR3, as DNA: TGTGCCAGCAGCTTGGATATAGCGGGAGTTGGGGCCAACGTCCTGACTTTC. It specifies CASSLDIAGVGANVLTF.

The chain joins TRBV27 to TRBJ2-7; the match to TRBD1 covers 9 bases. Looked up from germline, CDR1 is MNHEY and CDR2 is SMNVEV (reference sequence). The CDR3 covers 16 residues. V gave up 5 bases and J gave up 2 bases; unmatched junction bases: 10. The DNA for the CDR3 is TGTGCCAGCAGTCGCTATCAGACAGGGGGGGCCTACGAGCAGTACTTC. Its translation is CASSRYQTGGAYEQYF.

The chain couples TRBV19 to TRBJ2-7; TRBD2 matches 7 bases. Germline V CDR1 and CDR2: LNHDA, SQIVND (reference sequence). Trimming at V came to 1 base and at J to 6 bases, leaving 6 bases not matched to a gene. The CDR3 is made up of 14 amino acids. CDR3 coding DNA: TGTGCCAGTAGTATAGCGGGAGGTTCTATCGAGCAGTACTTC. It is translated as CASSIAGGSIEQYF.

The chain joins TRBV4-1 to TRBJ1-1, with 12 positions matching TRBD1. Germline-derived CDR1 and CDR2 are MGHRA and YSYEKL. The CDR3 covers 14 residues. With 4 bases clipped from V and 6 bases from J, the junction kept 3 bases outside the gene matches. CDR3 loop: CASSRDRGPSEAFF. For the CDR3, the DNA is TGCGCCAGCAGCCGGGACAGGGGGCCGTCTGAAGCTTTCTTT.

The chain is built from TRBV30 and TRBJ1-1, with D unclear. The CDR3 sequence is 12 residues long. The V and J ends lost 7 bases and 3 bases respectively, with 12 bases between them. Germline-derived CDR1 and CDR2 are GTSNPN and SVGIG (reference sequence). The CDR3 is CALQQRDTEAFF. The DNA for the CDR3 is TGTGCCTTACAACAGAGGGACACTGAAGCTTTCTTT.

The chain uses TRBV11-1 and TRBJ2-3, with 7 bases matching TRBD1. CDR1 is SGHAT and CDR2 is FQDESV in the germline V gene (reference sequence). This CDR3 contains 15 residues. The trim removed 2 bases at V and 3 bases at J, leaving 5 bases unmatched. The CDR3 DNA reads TGTGCCAGCAGCTTAAGCGACAGGGTGACAGATACGCAGTATTTT. It specifies CASSLSDRVTDTQYF.

The count of this clone is one. This chain connects TRBV2 to TRBJ1-2; D is perhaps TRBD1 (5 bases). Trimming removed 5 bases from V and 0 bases from J, with 16 bases in between. CDR1 is SNHLY and CDR2 is FYNNEI in the germline V gene. The CDR3 length is 16 residues. CDR3 nucleotides: TGTGCCAGCAGTCCTCCTATCGGGGGACCTAACTATGGCTACACCTTC. Its translation is CASSPPIGGPNYGYTF.

The rearrangement uses TRBV28 and TRBJ1-2; D unclear. V shed 7 bases and J shed 3 bases, with 6 bases lying between them. The germline gives CDR1 MDHEN, CDR2 SYDVKM. CDR3 length equals 11 residues. In nucleotides, the CDR3 is TGTGCCAGCAACACAGACTATGGCTACACCTTC. The encoded protein is CASNTDYGYTF.

V usage is TRBV10-2 and J usage is TRBJ2-2, with TRBD2 as a possible D gene (6 bases). The length of the CDR3 is 16 residues. Trimming shortened V by 6 bases and J by 0 bases, and 14 bases separated the two germline ends. CDR1 WSHSY and CDR2 SAAADI come from the germline V gene. This CDR3 is CASSALATSNTGELFF. CDR3 nucleotide sequence: TGCGCCAGCAGCGCCCTAGCGACCTCGAACACCGGGGAGCTGTTTTTT.

The rearrangement links TRBV6-6 to TRBJ2-1; D call uncertain. The CDR3 spans 12 residues. Trimming pared 9 bases from V and 6 bases from J, leaving 12 bases between. Germline V lookup: CDR1 MNHNY, CDR2 SVGAGI (reference sequence). CDR3 region: CASGPNPNEQFF. CDR3 coding DNA: TGTGCCAGTGGGCCGAACCCCAATGAGCAGTTCTTC.

The rearrangement links TRBV7-3 to TRBJ2-3; D might be TRBD2 (6 bases). The V gene's germline CDR1 is SGHTA and CDR2 FQGTGA. The V and J ends lost 5 bases and 6 bases respectively, with 12 bases between them. The CDR3 runs to 13 residues. CDR3 bases: TGTGCCAGCAGCGGGACTCTCGCGGATACGCAGTATTTT. It is translated as CASSGTLADTQYF.